Listed here are 29 T cell receptor beta chains from one sample, sequenced in a study of identical twins. From the 5' RACE reads, TCRdb called clonotypes with MiXCR, one entry per CDR3 protein. The sample lists about 520,000 distinct CDR3 sequences; approximately 22% were seen once. The same sample was also used in a study of T cells expressing NK-cell markers.

Specimen: CD4+ T cells sorted from blood. The receptors shown here come from a woman between 18 and 29 years old in good health.

DNA of the CDR3: TGCAGTGCCGCGGGACAGGGATACGAGCAGTACTTC. This gives the protein CSAAGQGYEQYF. V gene TRBV20-1 combines with J gene TRBJ2-7, with 9 bases matching TRBD1. This CDR3 comprises 12 residues. The V gene end was trimmed by 6 bases and the J gene end by 4 bases; junction bases not matched to a gene: 4. The germline V gene has CDR1 DFQATT and CDR2 SNEGSKA (reference sequence).

This clonotype was seen more than once but under ten times. The J gene is TRBJ2-5, the V gene TRBV15; D might be TRBD2 (5 bases). V was trimmed by 0 bases and J by 5 bases, leaving 16 bases between them. From germline, CDR1 is LNHNV and CDR2 YYDKDF (reference sequence). This CDR3 contains 16 residues. CDR3 sequence: CATSRDERVEWETQYF. CDR3 in DNA: TGTGCCACCAGCAGAGATGAGAGGGTTGAATGGGAGACCCAGTACTTC.

The CDR3, as DNA: TGTGCCAGCAGTTTTCCCCCCACGGGGGTTGAAGCTTTCTTT. Its translation: CASSFPPTGVEAFF. The J gene is TRBJ1-1, the V gene TRBV12-3 or TRBV12-4; D may be TRBD1 (5 bases). Trimming cost V 3 bases and J 7 bases, with 15 bases left between them. The CDR3 length is 14 residues.

The rearrangement uses TRBV7-2 and TRBJ2-1; D perhaps matches TRBD2 (6 bases). Trimming took off 4 bases at V and 7 bases at J, with 11 bases between the two ends. From germline, CDR1 is SGHTA and CDR2 FQGNSA. CDR3 length equals 13 residues. The CDR3 region has the DNA TGTGCCAGCAGCTACCGTAGCGGAAATGAGCAGTTCTTC. Residues: CASSYRSGNEQFF.

This clonotype was detected only once. This chain uses TRBV7-2 with TRBJ1-4, with D possibly being TRBD1 (6 bases). Per the germline V gene, CDR1 is SGHTA and CDR2 is FQGNSA. This CDR3 contains 15 residues. V shed 4 bases and J shed 3 bases, with 12 bases lying between them. The CDR3 is CASSSRGRANEKLFF. The CDR3 DNA sequence: TGTGCCAGCAGCTCCAGGGGACGGGCTAATGAAAAACTGTTTTTT.

The J gene is TRBJ2-2, the V gene TRBV12-3 or TRBV12-4, with D unclear. The V end lost 5 bases, the J end lost 8 bases, and 12 bases lay between the germline ends. The CDR3 is 13 amino acids. DNA for the CDR3: TGTGCCAGCAGTAGACCGCCCAGGGGGGAGCTGTTTTTT. Encoded protein: CASSRPPRGELFF.

V gene TRBV7-2 combines with J gene TRBJ2-5; 7 positions match TRBD1. Per germline, CDR1 SGHTA and CDR2 FQGNSA. The CDR3 extends over 15 amino acids. J was trimmed by 4 bases and V by 1 base; bases with no gene match: 6. The CDR3 loop reads CASSLVQGVGETQYF. The CDR3 DNA sequence: TGTGCCAGCAGCTTAGTCCAGGGGGTAGGAGAGACCCAGTACTTC.

The gene calls are TRBV6-5 and TRBJ2-7; 11 positions match TRBD2. With V trimmed by 0 bases and J by 8 bases, 6 bases remained unmatched. CDR3 length equals 15 residues. Germline V CDR1 and CDR2: MNHEY, SVGAGI. CDR3 DNA sequence: TGTGCCAGCAGTTACTCCAAACTAGCGGGAGTTAAGCAGTACTTC. Its protein is CASSYSKLAGVKQYF.

This clonotype was observed a handful of times. This chain links TRBV10-3 with TRBJ1-5; unclear D gene. Looked up from germline, CDR1 is ENHRY and CDR2 is SYGVKD. Trimming removed 0 bases at V and 5 bases at J, with 17 bases between. This CDR3 is 17 amino acids long. CDR3 sequence (DNA): TGTGCCATCAGTGAGTCCAATGGCCGGGGAGTGGATCAGCCCCAGCATTTT. Translating gives CAISESNGRGVDQPQHF.

The chain links TRBV30 to TRBJ2-5; 16 bases are shared with TRBD2. Trimming took 4 bases from V and 6 from J; bases not matched to a gene: 11. Germline-derived CDR1 and CDR2 are GTSNPN and SVGIG (reference sequence). This CDR3 comprises 17 residues. The CDR3 nucleotides read TGTGCCTGGATACCGGGACTAGCGGGAGGGCCCACGAAGACCCAGTACTTC. Amino acid sequence: CAWIPGLAGGPTKTQYF.

The chain has TRBV21-1 and TRBJ2-7. TRBV21-1 is a pseudogene locus. The CDR3 consists of 13 residues. Here the CDR3 reads CASSKDGPYEQYF. The CDR3 nucleotides read TGTGCCAGCAGCAAAGATGGCCCCTACGAGCAGTACTTC.

V gene TRBV7-7 combines with J gene TRBJ2-5; D is perhaps TRBD2 (5 bases). The CDR3 runs 14 residues. The germline CDR1 and CDR2 sequences are SSHAT and FNYEAQ (reference sequence). V lost 5 bases and J 5 bases, leaving 15 bases between the germline ends. CDR3 amino acids: CASSPQSGRETQYF. DNA of the CDR3: TGTGCCAGCAGCCCCCAAAGCGGTCGGGAGACCCAGTACTTC.

This clonotype was recorded a few times. The gene calls are TRBV12-3 or TRBV12-4 and TRBJ1-4; D may be TRBD1 (5 bases). This CDR3 has 13 residues. With 2 bases removed from V and 8 bases from J, the gap between germline ends came to 9 bases. The DNA of the CDR3 is TGTGCCAGCAGTTTAAAGGGGAGCGAAAAACTGTTTTTT. It specifies CASSLKGSEKLFF.

The sample holds many counts of this clonotype. CDR3 DNA sequence: TGTGCCAGCAGCTCCCGCCAAGGGAATGAGCAGTTCTTC. It is translated as CASSSRQGNEQFF. The chain employs TRBV7-9 and TRBJ2-1; D is unresolved. The germline V gene has CDR1 SEHNR and CDR2 FQNEAQ (reference sequence). The V gene lost 4 bases and the J gene lost 7 bases, with 11 bases spanning the gap. This CDR3 contains 13 residues.

The chain employs TRBV6-1 and TRBJ2-1; TRBD2 agrees at 10 bases. The V gene's germline CDR1 is MNHNS and CDR2 SASEGT. The J segment lost 0 bases and the V segment lost 6 bases, leaving 8 bases of the junction unmatched. There are 17 residues in the CDR3. The CDR3 nucleotides are TGTGCCAGCAGAGGGCTAGCGGGGGTCAGCTCCTACAATGAGCAGTTCTTC. Amino acid sequence: CASRGLAGVSSYNEQFF.

The sample holds many counts of this clonotype. The chain carries TRBV10-3 and TRBJ2-1, with D hard to call. Trimming removed 6 bases from V and 8 bases from J, with 8 bases in between. Per the germline V gene, CDR1 is ENHRY and CDR2 is SYGVKD. The CDR3 has 11 amino acids. CDR3: CAISPRDEQFF. The CDR3 DNA follows: TGTGCCATCAGCCCACGGGATGAGCAGTTCTTC.

The chain has TRBV5-1 and TRBJ1-4; D gene unclear. CDR1 is SGHRS, CDR2 YFSETQ, per germline. V dropped 0 bases and J dropped 8 bases, with 8 bases sitting between them. The CDR3 consists of 13 residues. The CDR3 region has the DNA TGCGCCAGCAGCTTGGCAACACCCGAAAAACTGTTTTTT. This sequence encodes CASSLATPEKLFF.

The V gene is TRBV18, the J gene TRBJ2-2, with unresolved D. From germline, CDR1 is KGHSH and CDR2 LQKENI. Trimming took 5 bases from V and 7 from J, leaving 11 bases between them. The CDR3 covers 13 residues. CDR3 amino acids: CASSVLRDGELFF. The CDR3, as DNA: TGTGCCAGCTCAGTGTTGCGCGACGGGGAGCTGTTTTTT.

This clonotype showed up just a few times. The V gene is TRBV5-5, the J gene TRBJ2-1; possibly TRBD2 for D (6 bases). V lost 0 bases, J lost 3 bases, and 10 bases lay in between. The CDR3 is 15 residues long. Per germline, CDR1 SGHKS and CDR2 YYEKEE (reference sequence). CDR3 sequence: CASSLEASVYNEQFF. The CDR3 DNA is TGTGCCAGCAGCTTGGAAGCTAGCGTCTACAATGAGCAGTTCTTC.

In this sample, this clonotype turned up many times. The genes are TRBV20-1 and TRBJ2-1; D may match TRBD1 or TRBD2 (5 bases each). V shed 6 bases and J shed 2 bases, with 20 bases lying between them. This CDR3 spans 16 amino acids. CDR1 and CDR2 (germline): DFQATT, SNEGSKA (reference sequence). In DNA, the CDR3 is TGCAGTGCCACAGGATGGGGGACGCGAGCCTACAATGAGCAGTTCTTC. Amino acids: CSATGWGTRAYNEQFF.

The chain combines TRBV5-1 with TRBJ1-2; D is uncertain. Trimming took off 5 bases at V and 7 bases at J, with 9 bases between the two ends. This CDR3 has 11 residues. Germline V CDR1 and CDR2: SGHRS, YFSETQ. CDR3 in amino acids: CASRKEGGYTF. CDR3 DNA: TGCGCCAGCAGGAAAGAAGGTGGCTACACCTTC.

This clonotype was counted a few times. In DNA form, the CDR3 reads TGTGCCAGCACCTCCCTAGGTAAAGGGGCCCCAGATACGCAGTATTTT. This translates into CASTSLGKGAPDTQYF. The chain combines TRBV27 with TRBJ2-3; D perhaps matches TRBD1 (5 bases). The V gene's germline CDR1 is MNHEY and CDR2 SMNVEV (reference sequence). V lost 7 bases to trimming and J lost 4 bases, with 21 bases between them. The CDR3 extends over 16 amino acids.

This chain joins TRBV7-2 and TRBJ2-3; 7 nucleotides align to TRBD1. V gave up 7 bases and J gave up 0 bases; unmatched junction bases: 13. This CDR3 has 17 amino acids. Germline V CDR1 and CDR2: SGHTA, FQGNSA. In DNA, the CDR3 is TGTGCCAGCATGGGACAGCACAGAATCACTAGCACAGATACGCAGTATTTT. This sequence encodes CASMGQHRITSTDTQYF.

This clonotype was counted a few times. The chain employs TRBV5-1 and TRBJ2-7, with D possibly being TRBD1 (5 bases). The germline V gene encodes CDR1 SGHRS and CDR2 YFSETQ. The CDR3 is 15 residues long. V lost 2 bases and J lost 0, with 12 bases in between. The CDR3 DNA sequence: TGCGCCAGCAGCTTCCAGGGTCAAATCTCCTACGAGCAGTACTTC. Protein: CASSFQGQISYEQYF.

The J gene is TRBJ2-2, the V gene TRBV6-2 or TRBV6-3; D gene ambiguous. Germline CDR1 and CDR2: MNHEY and SVGEGT. The CDR3 spans 15 residues. V lost 6 bases, J lost 5 bases, and 16 bases lay in between. Here the CDR3 reads CASRPSRARTGELFF. CDR3 DNA sequence: TGTGCCAGCAGGCCCTCTCGGGCTCGAACCGGGGAGCTGTTTTTT.

This clonotype has more than one count but fewer than ten. In DNA, the CDR3 is TGCAGCGTGGGACAGGGGGAGACCCAGTACTTC. It translates to CSVGQGETQYF. V gene TRBV29-1 combines with J gene TRBJ2-5; TRBD1 aligns across 10 bases. Per germline, CDR1 SQVTM and CDR2 ANQGSEA. The CDR3 runs to 11 residues. V shed 6 bases, J shed 5 bases, and the junction held 0 bases outside the gene matches.

The V and J genes are TRBV7-3 and TRBJ2-3, with TRBD2 identical over 9 bases. The CDR3 is 17 residues long. Trimming removed 1 base from V and 3 bases from J; junction bases left unmatched: 8. Germline-derived CDR1 and CDR2 are SGHTA and FQGTGA. The CDR3, as DNA: TGTGCCAGCAGCTTAAGGGGCGGGGGGGCCGGTACAGATACGCAGTATTTT. Encoded protein: CASSLRGGGAGTDTQYF. The whole variable domain, remainder taken from reference TRBV7-3 and TRBJ2-3, is GAGVSQTPSNKVTEKGKYVELRCDPISGHTALYWYRQSLGQGPEFLIYFQGTGAADDSGLPNDRFFAVRPEGSVSTLKIQRTERGDSAVYLCASSLRGGGAGTDTQYFGPGTRLTVL.

This clonotype has more than one count but fewer than ten. The chain carries TRBV20-1 and TRBJ2-7; 11 nucleotides line up with TRBD2. The germline CDR1 and CDR2 sequences are DFQATT and SNEGSKA (reference sequence). The CDR3 runs 14 residues. Losses at the gene ends were 5 bases for V and 2 bases for J; bases not matched to a gene: 5. CDR3 coding DNA: TGCAGTGCTTGGACTAGCGGGTCCCCCTACGAGCAGTACTTC. It specifies CSAWTSGSPYEQYF.

V usage is TRBV20-1 and J usage is TRBJ2-5; D gene unclear. Trimming shortened V by 5 bases and J by 0 bases, and 13 bases separated the two germline ends. Germline values: CDR1 DFQATT, CDR2 SNEGSKA (reference sequence). The CDR3 spans 14 residues. CDR3 residues: CSASIWKNQETQYF. CDR3 in DNA: TGCAGTGCTTCCATATGGAAAAACCAAGAGACCCAGTACTTC.